The rows below give T cell receptor beta chains drawn from one sample of a study of cytomegalovirus exposure and HLA in healthy donors. The protocol was immunoSEQ multiplex PCR, while the TCRdb copy is restricted to in-frame clones and leaves out a portion. Found here are some 170,000 clones, 81% of them singletons; the top ten hold around 2.2%. Sequences were obtained from PBMCs. These receptors were taken from a woman younger than 45 in good health and CMV-seronegative. Each CDR3 is given with its conserved first and last residue. The order of the fields is V gene, D gene, clone size, J gene, CDR3 DNA, CDR3 protein. The D gene is left open where the match is weak. Where a row states a size, it is once, few, many or the class of an expanded clone; other rows omit it.

>TRBV12-5|TRBD2|.|TRBJ2-1
TGTGCTAGTGCCATCACTGGTAGGGCTAGCGGGAGGGGGACCTACAATGAGCAGTTCTTC
CASAITGRASGRGTYNEQFF
>TRBV9|.|.|TRBJ1-3
TGTGCCAGCAGCCACAATCTCCAAGGGGCACACTCTGGAAACACCATATATTTT
CASSHNLQGAHSGNTIYF
>TRBV5-1|.|once|TRBJ2-2
TGCGCCAGCAGCGTGGGAGTTACGAACACCGGGGAGCTGTTTTTT
CASSVGVTNTGELFF
>TRBV7-8|.|once|TRBJ1-1
TGTGCCAGCAGCCCCGGTCCGAGCGCTGAAGCTTTCTTT
CASSPGPSAEAFF
>TRBV5-6|.|few|TRBJ2-7
TGTGCCAGCAGCTTGGCGGGCAGGGCATACGAGCAGTACTTC
CASSLAGRAYEQYF
>TRBV7-2|.|.|TRBJ1-6
TGTGCCAGCAGCTTAGCCCCGGGGGACAATTCACCCCTCCACTTT
CASSLAPGDNSPLHF
>TRBV30|.|few|TRBJ2-2
TGTGCCTGGGCTTCCGGGACACTAAAAAAAGAGAACACCGGGGAGCTGTTTTTT
CAWASGTLKKENTGELFF
>TRBV7-9|.|.|TRBJ2-5
TGTTCCAGCAGCTTAAATCTAGGAGAGACCCAGTACTTC
CSSSLNLGETQYF
>TRBV7-9|.|.|TRBJ2-5
TGTGCCAGCAGCTTTCAGGGGCTAGAGACCCAGTACTTC
CASSFQGLETQYF
>TRBV5-1|TRBD2|.|TRBJ2-3
TGCGCCAGCAGCCGCCCGGGACTAGCGGGACCCACAGATACGCAGTATTTT
CASSRPGLAGPTDTQYF
>TRBV9|TRBD2|.|TRBJ2-1
TGTGCCAGCAGCGTAGGGGCTAGCGGTAGCTCCTACAATGAGCAGTTCTTC
CASSVGASGSSYNEQFF
>TRBV28|.|.|TRBJ1-2
TGTGCCAGCAGTTCCACCAGGGTAGGGGGCTACACCTTC
CASSSTRVGGYTF
>TRBV28|TRBD1|.|TRBJ1-5
TGTGCCAGCAGCCGGGACAGGGCAGGAGCAAATCAGCCCCAGCATTTT
CASSRDRAGANQPQHF
>TRBV28|.|.|TRBJ2-7
TGTGCCAGCAGTTTTGGGGCCGGATCCTACGAGCAGTACTTC
CASSFGAGSYEQYF
>TRBV6-1|.|.|TRBJ1-2
TGTGCCAGCAGTGAAGCGCAGGGGAACTATGGCTACACCTTC
CASSEAQGNYGYTF
>TRBV5-6|.|.|TRBJ2-1
TGTGCCAGCAGCTTTAATGATGAGCAGTTCTTC
CASSFNDEQFF
>TRBV27|TRBD1|.|TRBJ1-2
TGTGCCAGCAGCCGGGACAGGGTAATCTATGGCTACACCTTC
CASSRDRVIYGYTF
>TRBV5-4|TRBD1|.|TRBJ1-1
TGTGCCAGCAGCTTTGGAACAGGGGGGCCGAACACTGAAGCTTTCTTT
CASSFGTGGPNTEAFF
>TRBV28|.|few|TRBJ1-4
TGTGCCAGCAGTTTTTTGAGGTCGGGTTCGGGAGAAAAACTGTTTTTT
CASSFLRSGSGEKLFF
>TRBV5-6|TRBD1|few|TRBJ1-1
TGTGCCAGCAGCTTGCTTACAGGGGGCACTGAAGCTTTCTTT
CASSLLTGGTEAFF
>TRBV6-1|TRBD1|.|TRBJ2-7
TGTGCCAGCACCTTGACAGGGTTGCCCTACGAGCAGTACTTC
CASTLTGLPYEQYF
>TRBV19|TRBD1|.|TRBJ1-5
TGTGCCAGTAGTATGCCGGGACAGTATAATCAGCCCCAGCATTTT
CASSMPGQYNQPQHF
>TRBV6-5|.|.|TRBJ2-7
TGTGCCAGCAGTCAAGGACAGCACTACGAGCAGTACTTC
CASSQGQHYEQYF
>TRBV15|TRBD1|.|TRBJ1-1
TGTGCCACCAGCAAAGGACAGGGGGCGAACACTGAAGCTTTCTTT
CATSKGQGANTEAFF